This TCR beta chain was captured in a study of T cells in Graves' hyperthyroidism and ophthalmopathy. Study findings and constraints: Most thyroid-expanded clonotypes above 0.001 were also found in blood. Ophthalmopathy was separated from stable hyperthyroidism by a 13 V-J model. Model predictions of ophthalmopathy came a median approximately 6.2 months before onset.

Researchers amplified the TCR beta CDR3 regions from RNA transcripts. The TCR CDR3 first-round RT-PCR relied on the HTBI primer set. MiXCR, run by TCRdb on the multiplex PCR reads, gives a single entry per CDR3 protein. The data contain more than 450,000 distinct CDR3 sequences, 14% of them seen just once; the ten biggest clones take up about 14%. This clonotype was observed many times. Its antigen is not known. An absence of ophthalmopathy progression within 18 months meant stable Graves' hyperthyroidism. The sequenced sample consisted of blood. The receptor was derived from a woman aged 40 to 50 with Graves' hyperthyroidism.

The CDR3 loop reads CASSLGPGQDTGELFF. The CDR3 DNA follows: TGTGCCAGCAGTTTAGGTCCGGGACAGGACACCGGGGAGCTGTTTTTT. V and J are TRBV6-2 or TRBV6-3 and TRBJ2-2; 8 bases fit TRBD1. V lost 4 bases, J lost 3 bases, and 7 bases stayed unmatched. Germline V CDR1 and CDR2: MNHEY, SVGEGT. The CDR3 length is 16 residues.